Given below is one T cell receptor beta chain in context. The antigen is unknown. Trimming removed 7 bases at V and 10 bases at J, with 17 bases between. The CDR3 loop spans 14 amino acids. The germline V gene has CDR1 SNHLY and CDR2 FYNNEI. The sample belongs to a study of T cells after yellow fever vaccination. General study findings and limits: A weaker secondary response peaked on day 5, the primary on day 15.

Each CDR3 protein is one row after TCRdb ran MiXCR on the 5' RACE reads. The sample records approximately 300,000 distinct CDR3 sequences, around 13% being singletons. The clonotype originates from a man aged 30 to 45 who received the YFV17D yellow fever vaccine. This chain uses TRBV2 with TRBJ1-6, with D uncertain. The sequencing used CD4+ T cells sorted from PBMCs, collected 45 days after the yellow fever booster vaccination. The CDR3 DNA reads as TGTGCCAGCATGTCTAGTACCTCCGGGTCACCCCTCCACTTT. Its translation: CASMSSTSGSPLHF.